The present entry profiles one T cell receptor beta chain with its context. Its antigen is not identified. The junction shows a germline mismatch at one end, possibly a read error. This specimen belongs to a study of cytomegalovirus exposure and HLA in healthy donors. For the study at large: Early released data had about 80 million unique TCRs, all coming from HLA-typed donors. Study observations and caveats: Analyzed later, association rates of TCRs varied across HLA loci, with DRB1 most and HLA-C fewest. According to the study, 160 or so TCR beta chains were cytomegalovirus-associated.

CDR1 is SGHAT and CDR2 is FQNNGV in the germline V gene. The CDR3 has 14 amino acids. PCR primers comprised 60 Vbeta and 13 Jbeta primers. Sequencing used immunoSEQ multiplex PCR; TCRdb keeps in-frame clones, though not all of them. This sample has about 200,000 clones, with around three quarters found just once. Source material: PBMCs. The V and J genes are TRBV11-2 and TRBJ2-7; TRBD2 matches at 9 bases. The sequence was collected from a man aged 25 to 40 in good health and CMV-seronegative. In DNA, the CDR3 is TGTGCCAGCAGCTCCCACCTGGGGCGGGAGGGCCCCCTCTTC. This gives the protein CASSSHLGREGPLF.